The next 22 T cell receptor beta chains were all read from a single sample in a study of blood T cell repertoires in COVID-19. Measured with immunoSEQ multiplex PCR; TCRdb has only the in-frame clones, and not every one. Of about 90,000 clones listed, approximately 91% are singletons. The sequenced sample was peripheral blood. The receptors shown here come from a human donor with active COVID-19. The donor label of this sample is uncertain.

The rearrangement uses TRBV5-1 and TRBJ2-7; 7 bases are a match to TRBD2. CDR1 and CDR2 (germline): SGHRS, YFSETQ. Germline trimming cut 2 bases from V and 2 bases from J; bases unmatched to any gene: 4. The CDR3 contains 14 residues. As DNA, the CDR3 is TGCGCCAGCAGCTTCCGGGGGGTAACCTACGAGCAGTACTTC. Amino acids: CASSFRGVTYEQYF. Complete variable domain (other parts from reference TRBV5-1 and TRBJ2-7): KAGVTQTPRYLIKTRGQQVTLSCSPISGHRSVSWYQQTPGQGLQFLFEYFSETQRNKGNFPGRFSGRQFSNSRSEMNVSTLELGDSALYLCASSFRGVTYEQYFGPGTRLTVT.

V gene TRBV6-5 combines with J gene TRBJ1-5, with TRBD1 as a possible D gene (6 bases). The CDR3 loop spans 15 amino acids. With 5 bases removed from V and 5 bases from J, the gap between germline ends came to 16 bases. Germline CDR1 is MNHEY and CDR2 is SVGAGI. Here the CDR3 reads CASSKRQAGHQPQHF. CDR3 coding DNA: TGTGCCAGCAGTAAGCGACAGGCCGGGCATCAGCCCCAGCATTTT.

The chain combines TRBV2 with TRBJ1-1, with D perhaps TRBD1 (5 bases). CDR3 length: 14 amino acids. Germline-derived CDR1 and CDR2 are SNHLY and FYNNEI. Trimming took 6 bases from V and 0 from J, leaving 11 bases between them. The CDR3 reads CASRLDILNTEAFF. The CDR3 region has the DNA TGTGCCAGCAGGTTGGACATTTTGAACACTGAAGCTTTCTTT.

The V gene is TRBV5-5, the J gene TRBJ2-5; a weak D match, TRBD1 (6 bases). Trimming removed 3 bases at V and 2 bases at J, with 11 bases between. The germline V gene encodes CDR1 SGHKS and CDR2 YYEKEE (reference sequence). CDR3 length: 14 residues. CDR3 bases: TGTGCCAGCAGCTGGCGACAGGTACAAGAGACCCAGTACTTC. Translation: CASSWRQVQETQYF.

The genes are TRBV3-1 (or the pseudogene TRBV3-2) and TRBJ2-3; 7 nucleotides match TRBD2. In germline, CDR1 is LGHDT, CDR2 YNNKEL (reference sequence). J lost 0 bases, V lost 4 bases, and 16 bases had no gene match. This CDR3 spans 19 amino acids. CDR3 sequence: CASSLLGPRGTKSTDTQYF. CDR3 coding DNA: TGTGCCAGCAGCCTCCTCGGTCCGCGGGGGACGAAAAGCACAGATACGCAGTATTTT.

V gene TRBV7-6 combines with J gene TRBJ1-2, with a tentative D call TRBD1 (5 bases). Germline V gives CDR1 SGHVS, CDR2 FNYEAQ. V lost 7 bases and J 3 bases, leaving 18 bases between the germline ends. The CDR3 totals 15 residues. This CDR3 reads CASTPDSGVDYGYTF. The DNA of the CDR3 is TGTGCCAGCACCCCTGACAGCGGGGTAGACTATGGCTACACCTTC. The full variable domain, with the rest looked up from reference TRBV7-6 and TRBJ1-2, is GAGVSQSPRYKVTKRGQDVALRCDPISGHVSLYWYRQALGQGPEFLTYFNYEAQQDKSGLPNDRFSAERPEGSISTLTIQRTEQRDSAMYRCASTPDSGVDYGYTFGSGTRLTVV.

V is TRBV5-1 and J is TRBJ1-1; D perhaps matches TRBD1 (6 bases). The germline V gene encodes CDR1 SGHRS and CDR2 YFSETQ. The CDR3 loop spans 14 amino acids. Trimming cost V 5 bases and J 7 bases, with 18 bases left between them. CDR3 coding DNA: TGCGCCAGCAGAAATCCGGACAGACCCCGTGAAGCTTTCTTT. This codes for CASRNPDRPREAFF.

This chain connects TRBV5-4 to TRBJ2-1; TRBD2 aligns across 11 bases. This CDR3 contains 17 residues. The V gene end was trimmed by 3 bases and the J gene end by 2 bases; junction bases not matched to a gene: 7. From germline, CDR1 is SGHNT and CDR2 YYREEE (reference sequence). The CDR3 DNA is TGTGCCAGCAGCTCCCGAGCTAGCGGGGGGACCTACAATGAGCAGTTCTTC. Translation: CASSSRASGGTYNEQFF.

The CDR3 loop is CASSIPPGANPDTQYF. The DNA for the CDR3 is TGTGCCAGTAGTATCCCACCGGGAGCCAATCCAGATACGCAGTATTTT. The gene calls are TRBV19 and TRBJ2-3; D might be TRBD2 (6 bases). Germline V lookup: CDR1 LNHDA, CDR2 SQIVND (reference sequence). Trimming took off 3 bases at V and 4 bases at J, with 17 bases between the two ends. The CDR3 length is 16 residues.

The CDR3 is CASRIPSPRGRRGNTIYF. CDR3 DNA: TGTGCAAGTCGCATCCCGTCACCCAGGGGGCGCCGAGGAAACACCATATATTTT. This chain connects TRBV12-2 to TRBJ1-3; whether TRBD1, the table's D call, matches the DNA was not checked. TRBV12-2 is a pseudogene locus. There are 18 residues in the CDR3.

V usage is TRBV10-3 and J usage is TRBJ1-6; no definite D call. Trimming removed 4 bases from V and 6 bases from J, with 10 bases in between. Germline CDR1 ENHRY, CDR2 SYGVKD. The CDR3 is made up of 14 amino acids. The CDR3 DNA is TGTGCCATCAGTGTTGGAGACGGTAATTCACCCCTCCACTTT. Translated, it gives CAISVGDGNSPLHF.

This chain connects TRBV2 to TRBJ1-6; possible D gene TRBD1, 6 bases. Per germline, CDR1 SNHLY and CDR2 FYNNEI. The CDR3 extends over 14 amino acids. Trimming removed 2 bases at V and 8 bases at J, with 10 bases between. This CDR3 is CASSETHRDSPLHF. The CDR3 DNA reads TGTGCCAGCAGTGAAACCCACAGGGATTCACCCCTCCACTTT.

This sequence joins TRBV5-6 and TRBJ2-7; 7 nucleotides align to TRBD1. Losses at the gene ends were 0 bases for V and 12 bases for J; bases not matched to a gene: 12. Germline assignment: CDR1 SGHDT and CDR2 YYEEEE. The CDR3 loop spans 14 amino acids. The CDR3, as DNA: TGTGCCAGCAGCTTGGGGAGAGACAGGGATTATTGGTACTTC. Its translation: CASSLGRDRDYWYF. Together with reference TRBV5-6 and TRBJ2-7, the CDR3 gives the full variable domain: DAGVTQSPTHLIKTRGQQVTLRCSPKSGHDTVSWYQQALGQGPQFIFQYYEEEERQRGNFPDRFSGHQFPNYSSELNVNALLLGDSALYLCASSLGRDRDYWYFGPGTRLTVT.

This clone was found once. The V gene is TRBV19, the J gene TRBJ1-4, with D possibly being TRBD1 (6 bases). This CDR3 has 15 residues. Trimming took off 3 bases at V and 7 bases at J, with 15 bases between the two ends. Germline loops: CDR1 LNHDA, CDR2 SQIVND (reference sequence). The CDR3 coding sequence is TGTGCCAGTAGTATTTCACAGGGACCCGGTGAAAAACTGTTTTTT. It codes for CASSISQGPGEKLFF. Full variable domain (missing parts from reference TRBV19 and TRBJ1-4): DGGITQSPKYLFRKEGQNVTLSCEQNLNHDAMYWYRQDPGQGLRLIYYSQIVNDFQKGDIAEGYSVSREKKESFPLTVTSAQKNPTAFYLCASSISQGPGEKLFFGSGTQLSVL.

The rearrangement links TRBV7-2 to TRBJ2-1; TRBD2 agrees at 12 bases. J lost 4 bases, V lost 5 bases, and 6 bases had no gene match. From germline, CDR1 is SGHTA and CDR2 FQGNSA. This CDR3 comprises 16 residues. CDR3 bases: TGTGCCAGCAGCCTCAGACTAGCGGGGGCATACAATGAGCAGTTCTTC. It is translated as CASSLRLAGAYNEQFF.

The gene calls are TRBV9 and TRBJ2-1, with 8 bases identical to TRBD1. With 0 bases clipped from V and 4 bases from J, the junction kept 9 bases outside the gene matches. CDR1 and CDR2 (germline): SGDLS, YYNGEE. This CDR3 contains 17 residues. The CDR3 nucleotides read TGTGCCAGCAGCGTAGGCACACCCGGACAGGGTTACAATGAGCAGTTCTTC. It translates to CASSVGTPGQGYNEQFF.

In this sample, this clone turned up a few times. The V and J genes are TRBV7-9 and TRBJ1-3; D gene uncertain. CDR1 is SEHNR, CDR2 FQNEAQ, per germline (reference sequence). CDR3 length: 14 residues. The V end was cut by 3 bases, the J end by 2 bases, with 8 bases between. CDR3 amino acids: CASSFWEPGNTIYF. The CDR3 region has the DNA TGTGCCAGCAGCTTTTGGGAGCCTGGAAACACCATATATTTT.

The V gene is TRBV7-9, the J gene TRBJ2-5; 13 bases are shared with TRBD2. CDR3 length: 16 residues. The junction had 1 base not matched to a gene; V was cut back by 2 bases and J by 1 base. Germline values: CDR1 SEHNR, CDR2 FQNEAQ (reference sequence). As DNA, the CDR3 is TGTGCCAGCAGCTTAAGACTAGCGGGGGGCCAAGAGACCCAGTACTTC. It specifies CASSLRLAGGQETQYF. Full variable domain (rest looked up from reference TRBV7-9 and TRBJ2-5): DTGVSQNPRHKITKRGQNVTFRCDPISEHNRLYWYRQTLGQGPEFLTYFQNEAQLEKSRLLSDRFSAERPKGSFSTLEIQRTEQGDSAMYLCASSLRLAGGQETQYFGPGTRLLVL.

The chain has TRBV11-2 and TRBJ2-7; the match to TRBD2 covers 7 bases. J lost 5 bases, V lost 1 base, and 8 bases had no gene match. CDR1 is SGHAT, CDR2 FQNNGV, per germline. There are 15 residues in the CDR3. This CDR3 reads CASSLVPGREDEQYF. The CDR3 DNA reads TGTGCCAGCAGCTTAGTCCCTGGGAGGGAGGACGAGCAGTACTTC.

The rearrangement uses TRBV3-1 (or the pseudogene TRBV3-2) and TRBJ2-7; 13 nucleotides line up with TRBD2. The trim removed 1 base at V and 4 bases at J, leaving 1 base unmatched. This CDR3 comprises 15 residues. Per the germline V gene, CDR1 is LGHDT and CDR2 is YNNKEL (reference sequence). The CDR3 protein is CASSQATSGGYEQYF. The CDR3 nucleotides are TGTGCCAGCAGCCAAGCGACTAGCGGGGGGTACGAGCAGTACTTC.

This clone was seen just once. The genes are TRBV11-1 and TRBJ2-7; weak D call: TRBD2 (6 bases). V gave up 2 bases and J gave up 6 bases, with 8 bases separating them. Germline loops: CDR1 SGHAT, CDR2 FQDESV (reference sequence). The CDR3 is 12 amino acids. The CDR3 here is CASSLQGGEQYF. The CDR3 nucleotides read TGTGCCAGCAGCTTACAGGGAGGCGAGCAGTACTTC.

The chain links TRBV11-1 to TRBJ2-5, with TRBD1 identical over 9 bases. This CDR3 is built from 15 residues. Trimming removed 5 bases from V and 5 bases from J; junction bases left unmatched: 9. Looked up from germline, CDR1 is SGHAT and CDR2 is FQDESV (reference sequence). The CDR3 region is CASSPGGQGRETQYF. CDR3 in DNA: TGTGCCAGCAGCCCCGGGGGACAGGGTCGGGAGACCCAGTACTTC. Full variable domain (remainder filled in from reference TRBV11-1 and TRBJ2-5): EAEVAQSPRYKITEKSQAVAFWCDPISGHATLYWYRQILGQGPELLVQFQDESVVDDSQLPKDRFSAERLKGVDSTLKIQPAELGDSAMYLCASSPGGQGRETQYFGPGTRLLVL.